This TCR beta chain was sequenced in a study of blood T cells in healthy people across ages. Through a sample-barcoded 5' primer and a J-beta primer mix, a second PCR was run for roughly 6 to 11 cycles. TCRdb used MiXCR to reprocess the 5' RACE reads, holding one entry per CDR3 protein. The table records over 1.5 million distinct CDR3 sequences, about 50% of them present only once. This CDR3 is 15 amino acids long. Germline CDR1 reads MNHEY; CDR2 reads SMNVEV (reference sequence). V lost 2 bases to trimming and J lost 0 bases, with 8 bases between them. This TCR was sampled from a woman between 40 and 50 years old in good health. Sequenced sample: blood. The gene calls are TRBV27 and TRBJ1-5, with D perhaps matching TRBD1 (5 bases). As DNA, the CDR3 is TGTGCCAGCAGTTTAGGGACCAGTAGCAATCAGCCCCAGCATTTT. Protein sequence: CASSLGTSSNQPQHF.